The clone carrying this T cell receptor (beta chain) was detected a few times. Its target is not known. Vbeta (60) and Jbeta (13) primers were used in the PCR. The method was immunoSEQ multiplex PCR; TCRdb's version includes in-frame clones alone and lacks a portion of them. Found here are about 140,000 clones, over 75% of them singletons; the top ten hold about 1.2%. The data originate from a study of cytomegalovirus exposure and HLA in healthy donors. Findings of the study overall: Later analysis placed DRB1 highest and HLA-C lowest in TCR association rates, which differed by HLA locus.

Looked up from germline, CDR1 is SGHNT and CDR2 is YYREEE (reference sequence). This CDR3 is built from 14 residues. V gave up 0 bases and J gave up 1 base, with 7 bases separating them. The sample taken for sequencing was PBMCs. J is TRBJ1-1 and V is TRBV5-4; D remains unclear. This sequence was found in a female donor in good health and CMV-seronegative. CDR3 nucleotide sequence: TGTGCCAGCAGCTTGGCTCCAGAGAACACTGAAGCTTTCTTT. Translating it yields CASSLAPENTEAFF.